Below, 32 T cell receptor beta chains from the same sample are listed, as sequenced in a study of T cells in Graves' hyperthyroidism and ophthalmopathy. The CDR3 regions of TCR beta were amplified from RNA transcripts. With the HTBI primer set, the TCR CDR3 went through a first round of RT-PCR. Via MiXCR, TCRdb re-called the multiplex PCR reads, giving one row per CDR3 protein. The sample records roughly 580,000 distinct CDR3 sequences, approximately 15% being singletons. The source material was blood. The receptors come from a woman aged 25 to 39 with Graves' hyperthyroidism that later progressed to Graves' ophthalmopathy.

This clonotype was observed many times. Written as DNA, the CDR3 is TGTGCCAGCAGACGGGACGGTAACACTGAAGCTTTCTTT. Amino acid sequence: CASRRDGNTEAFF. The genes are TRBV27 and TRBJ1-1; possible D gene TRBD1, 5 bases. CDR3 length equals 13 residues. The ends were cut back, 6 bases at V and 2 bases at J, with 10 bases in the middle. Germline V gene data show CDR1 as MNHEY and CDR2 as SMNVEV (reference sequence).

This clonotype was counted ten times or more. J is TRBJ2-2 and V is TRBV20-1; unclear D gene. This CDR3 is built from 14 residues. Germline V lookup: CDR1 DFQATT, CDR2 SNEGSKA (reference sequence). The V end was cut by 1 base, the J end by 1 base, with 7 bases between. The CDR3 nucleotides read TGCAGTGCTAGAGGGAGATTGAACACCGGGGAGCTGTTTTTT. This translates into CSARGRLNTGELFF.

The V call is TRBV12-5, the J call TRBJ2-1; 10 bases fit TRBD1. Germline values: CDR1 LGHNT, CDR2 FRNRAP. The V gene end was trimmed by 6 bases and the J gene end by 5 bases; junction bases not matched to a gene: 7. The CDR3 is 15 amino acids. The CDR3 coding sequence is TGTGCTAGTGGCCCCGGGACAGGGGCGCACAATGAGCAGTTCTTC. Translation: CASGPGTGAHNEQFF.

This clonotype appeared a few times. The chain recombines TRBV6-1 with TRBJ1-2, with D possibly matching TRBD1 (6 bases). Deletions cut 6 bases from V and 6 bases from J, with 11 bases between. Looked up from germline, CDR1 is MNHNS and CDR2 is SASEGT. This CDR3 spans 12 amino acids. The CDR3, as DNA: TGTGCCAGCAGCCCCCACAGGGATGGCTACACCTTC. This translates into CASSPHRDGYTF.

This clonotype was recorded many times. This rearrangement joins TRBV14 to TRBJ1-2, with 11 bases that match TRBD1. Germline trimming cut 4 bases from V and 3 bases from J; bases unmatched to any gene: 4. The germline gives CDR1 SGHDN, CDR2 FVKESK. The CDR3 extends over 15 amino acids. Here the CDR3 reads CASSPLGQGDYGYTF. The CDR3 bases are TGTGCCAGCAGCCCCCTGGGACAGGGGGACTATGGCTACACCTTC.

This clonotype was observed a few times. V gene TRBV11-2 combines with J gene TRBJ2-2, with 7 bases matching TRBD1. This CDR3 spans 15 amino acids. Germline V gene lookup returns CDR1 SGHAT and CDR2 FQNNGV. J gave up 5 bases and V 5 bases, and 8 bases lay outside the gene matches. The CDR3 nucleotides read TGTGCCAGCAGCGGGGAAGGGGGCAGGACCGGGGAGCTGTTTTTT. Translated, it gives CASSGEGGRTGELFF.

Turning to this clonotype: The CDR3 does not end in the conserved phenylalanine or tryptophan, so this is likely a read error. The J gene is TRBJ2-7, the V gene TRBV6-1; the D is unclear. CDR1 MNHNS and CDR2 SASEGT come from the germline V gene. The CDR3 has 13 amino acids. V lost 4 bases to trimming and J lost 2 bases, with 9 bases between them. The CDR3 DNA is TGTGCCAGCAGTGCAGGTCCCCCCTACGAGCAGTACCTC. Translation: CASSAGPPYEQYL.

The chain joins TRBV7-9 to TRBJ1-1, with D possibly being TRBD1 (6 bases). In germline, CDR1 is SEHNR, CDR2 FQNEAQ (reference sequence). The CDR3 covers 15 residues. Trimming stripped 4 bases from V and 4 bases from J, with 16 bases between. The chain's CDR3 is CASSSPTGLGTEAFF. DNA for the CDR3: TGTGCCAGCAGCTCCCCGACAGGCCTCGGCACTGAAGCTTTCTTT.

This clonotype was observed at least ten times. This chain joins TRBV12-3 or TRBV12-4 and TRBJ1-5; a weak D match, TRBD1 (5 bases). The germline V and J ends were trimmed by 6 bases and 5 bases, with 11 bases remaining between them. The CDR3 covers 13 residues. CDR3 coding DNA: TGTGCCAGCAGCCCAAAGGGGTATCAGCCCCAGCATTTT. This gives the protein CASSPKGYQPQHF.

This clonotype has just a few counts. This sequence joins TRBV6-1 and TRBJ1-6, with 7 nucleotides matching TRBD1. V dropped 8 bases and J dropped 5; count of bases not matched to a gene: 3. In germline, CDR1 is MNHNS, CDR2 SASEGT. The CDR3 is 13 amino acids. CDR3 nucleotide sequence: TGTGCCAGCTACAGGGGTGATAATTCACCCCTCCACTTT. This sequence encodes CASYRGDNSPLHF.

The rearrangement joins TRBV3-1 to TRBJ2-7; D is unclear. The V end lost 4 bases, the J end lost 7 bases, and 17 bases lay between the germline ends. CDR1 LGHDT and CDR2 YNNKEL come from the germline V gene (reference sequence). The CDR3 length is 14 residues. CDR3 loop: CASSPRAYQVEQYF. As DNA, the CDR3 is TGTGCCAGCAGCCCCCGAGCCTACCAAGTGGAGCAGTACTTC.

Turning to this clonotype: No conserved phenylalanine or tryptophan ends this CDR3, so it is likely a read error. This rearrangement joins TRBV6-5 to TRBJ1-6; D ambiguous. V lost 3 bases and J 8 bases, leaving 14 bases between the germline ends. The CDR3 contains 15 residues. In germline, CDR1 is MNHEY, CDR2 SVGAGI. The CDR3 loop reads CASSYRSPEDSPLHS. CDR3 DNA sequence: TGTGCCAGCAGTTATAGGTCGCCAGAAGATTCACCCCTCCACTCT.

This clonotype showed up just a few times. The chain couples TRBV7-8 to TRBJ1-3, with D possibly TRBD1 on 6 matching bases. This CDR3 comprises 15 residues. In germline, CDR1 is SGHVS, CDR2 FQNEAQ. Deletions cut 6 bases from V and 1 base from J, with 13 bases between. CDR3 sequence (DNA): TGTGCCAGCAGTTCGGACAGTGCTTCTGGAAACACCATATATTTT. It yields the protein CASSSDSASGNTIYF.

This clonotype showed up many times. This chain connects TRBV12-3 or TRBV12-4 to TRBJ2-2; tentatively, D is TRBD2 (5 bases). Trimming pared 6 bases from V and 5 bases from J, leaving 16 bases between. This CDR3 is 15 amino acids long. CDR3 residues: CASRDNSRGTGELFF. As DNA, the CDR3 is TGTGCCAGCAGAGACAATTCACGGGGTACCGGGGAGCTGTTTTTT.

The chain combines TRBV6-2 or TRBV6-3 with TRBJ2-3, with TRBD2 matching over 8 bases. Germline V CDR1 and CDR2: MNHEY, SVGEGT. The CDR3 totals 15 residues. V lost 2 bases to trimming and J lost 0 bases; unmatched junction nucleotides: 1. CDR3 residues: CASSYGGGSTDTQYF. The DNA of the CDR3 is TGTGCCAGCAGTTACGGCGGGGGGAGCACAGATACGCAGTATTTT.

This clonotype was counted at least ten times. CDR3 sequence (DNA): TGTGCCAGCAGGTCCCCGGGACAGGGGGCGACAGATACGCAGTATTTT. This sequence encodes CASRSPGQGATDTQYF. J is TRBJ2-3 and V is TRBV28, with 12 bases fitting TRBD1. J was trimmed by 3 bases and V by 6 bases; bases with no gene match: 7. The CDR3 is 16 amino acids. Germline loops: CDR1 MDHEN, CDR2 SYDVKM.

This clonotype was found many times. V usage is TRBV28 and J usage is TRBJ2-7, with D maybe TRBD2 (6 bases). This CDR3 comprises 14 residues. Germline CDR1 MDHEN, CDR2 SYDVKM. The V end lost 5 bases, the J end lost 0 bases, and 11 bases lay between the germline ends. The DNA for the CDR3 is TGTGCCAGCAGTAGCGGGTTTCCCTCCTACGAGCAGTACTTC. Protein sequence: CASSSGFPSYEQYF.

This clonotype was detected many times. The chain recombines TRBV9 with TRBJ2-1; maybe TRBD1 (6 bases). Germline values: CDR1 SGDLS, CDR2 YYNGEE. Trimming shortened V by 3 bases and J by 3 bases, and 19 bases separated the two germline ends. The CDR3 runs 17 residues. The CDR3 sequence is CASSGDLQGFGYNEQFF. The CDR3, as DNA: TGTGCCAGCAGCGGCGACCTTCAGGGGTTCGGCTACAATGAGCAGTTCTTC.

This clonotype came up many times. J is TRBJ2-1 and V is TRBV3-1; 7 positions match TRBD2. Germline V CDR1 and CDR2: LGHDT, YNNKEL (reference sequence). The CDR3 has 15 residues. The J segment lost 5 bases and the V segment lost 0 bases, leaving 4 bases of the junction unmatched. Here the CDR3 DNA reads TGTGCCAGCAGCCAAGAGTGGGAGGGCCACAATGAGCAGTTCTTC. This translates into CASSQEWEGHNEQFF.

The chain couples TRBV10-1 to TRBJ2-1; TRBD1 is a possible D gene (7 bases). V lost 8 bases, J lost 1 base, and 9 bases lay in between. This CDR3 spans 13 amino acids. From germline, CDR1 is WNHNN and CDR2 SYGVQD (reference sequence). CDR3 sequence: CASAGQSYNEQFF. CDR3 nucleotide sequence: TGCGCCAGCGCGGGACAGTCCTACAATGAGCAGTTCTTC.

This clonotype was counted many times. The rearrangement links TRBV6-1 to TRBJ2-5, with D possibly called TRBD1 or TRBD2 (5 bases each). The germline gives CDR1 MNHNS, CDR2 SASEGT. Deletions cut 6 bases from V and 1 base from J, with 9 bases between. The CDR3 totals 13 residues. The CDR3 loop is CASSSGTQETQYF. Here the CDR3 DNA reads TGTGCCAGCAGCTCCGGGACCCAAGAGACCCAGTACTTC.

The sample holds many counts of this clonotype. The CDR3 spells CASSSGAYQPQHF. The CDR3 nucleotides read TGTGCCAGCAGTTCAGGGGCTTATCAGCCCCAGCATTTT. This chain connects TRBV12-3 or TRBV12-4 to TRBJ1-5, with TRBD1 as a possible D gene (6 bases). The CDR3 has 13 amino acids. Trimming removed 4 bases from V and 5 bases from J, with 9 bases in between.

This clonotype has more than one count but fewer than ten. The V call is TRBV19, the J call TRBJ2-3, with D perhaps given as TRBD1 or TRBD2 (5 bases each). CDR1 LNHDA and CDR2 SQIVND come from the germline V gene (reference sequence). The CDR3 extends over 13 amino acids. The V end was cut by 8 bases, the J end by 1 base, with 10 bases between. The CDR3 is CASGSGRTDTQYF. CDR3 sequence (DNA): TGTGCCAGTGGGTCGGGACGCACAGATACGCAGTATTTT.

This rearrangement joins TRBV18 to TRBJ1-1; TRBD1 matches 8 bases. V lost 4 bases to trimming and J lost 2 bases; unmatched junction nucleotides: 3. The CDR3 spans 14 residues. From germline, CDR1 is KGHSH and CDR2 LQKENI. This chain's CDR3 is CASSRTGFNTEAFF. CDR3 sequence (DNA): TGTGCCAGCTCACGGACAGGGTTCAACACTGAAGCTTTCTTT.

This clonotype was seen a handful of times. The chain links TRBV5-1 to TRBJ2-1, with 9 positions matching TRBD2. Germline lookup yields CDR1 SGHRS and CDR2 YFSETQ. J gave up 7 bases and V 2 bases, and 10 bases lay outside the gene matches. The CDR3 length is 16 residues. The CDR3 protein is CASSLGETSGINEQFF. CDR3 nucleotides: TGCGCCAGCAGCTTAGGAGAGACTAGCGGAATAAATGAGCAGTTCTTC.

This clonotype has just a few counts. The chain uses TRBV20-1 and TRBJ2-6; 7 bases line up with TRBD1. The CDR3 has 13 amino acids. Germline V gives CDR1 DFQATT, CDR2 SNEGSKA (reference sequence). J lost 8 bases, V lost 6 bases, and 7 bases had no gene match. Written as DNA, the CDR3 is TGCAGTGCCCGACAGGGTATAACCAACGTCCTGACTTTC. Translated, it gives CSARQGITNVLTF.

At least ten counts were recorded for this clonotype. This rearrangement joins TRBV18 to TRBJ2-7; 7 bases fit TRBD1. Trimming took 4 bases from V and 5 from J; bases not matched to a gene: 5. Germline CDR1 is KGHSH and CDR2 is LQKENI. The CDR3 runs 13 residues. The CDR3 DNA reads as TGTGCCAGCTCACAGGGGGCGGTGAACGAGCAGTACTTC. As protein: CASSQGAVNEQYF.

The sample holds a few counts of this clonotype. This chain connects TRBV9 to TRBJ2-3; TRBD2 might be the D (5 bases). Trimming pared 2 bases from V and 7 bases from J, leaving 14 bases between. The length of the CDR3 is 14 residues. Germline-derived CDR1 and CDR2 are SGDLS and YYNGEE. CDR3 coding DNA: TGTGCCAGCAGCGTCTCCCGGGAAGACAATACGCAGTATTTT. This sequence encodes CASSVSREDNTQYF.

J is TRBJ2-7 and V is TRBV7-2; maybe TRBD2 (6 bases). Germline V gene lookup returns CDR1 SGHTA and CDR2 FQGNSA. The CDR3 extends over 15 amino acids. V lost 5 bases and J lost 2, with 16 bases in between. Written as DNA, the CDR3 is TGTGCCAGCAGCCAGGACTACTCACAGACCTACGAGCAGTACTTC. Protein: CASSQDYSQTYEQYF.

This clonotype appeared many times. The rearrangement uses TRBV30 and TRBJ1-1; D gene unclear. The V and J ends lost 1 base and 9 bases respectively, with 9 bases between them. The CDR3 runs 11 residues. Germline V CDR1 and CDR2: GTSNPN, SVGIG (reference sequence). Here the CDR3 reads CAWSDLRKAFF. CDR3 DNA sequence: TGTGCCTGGAGTGACCTAAGGAAAGCTTTCTTT.

This clonotype was seen repeatedly, ten times or more. This chain links TRBV11-2 with TRBJ1-5; no firm D call. With 1 base removed from V and 4 bases from J, the gap between germline ends came to 5 bases. CDR1 and CDR2 (germline): SGHAT, FQNNGV. The CDR3 contains 13 residues. Here the CDR3 reads CASSLGDNQPQHF. The CDR3 region has the DNA TGTGCCAGCAGCTTAGGAGATAATCAGCCCCAGCATTTT.

This clonotype appeared many times. V and J are TRBV24-1 and TRBJ2-2, with TRBD1 matching over 8 bases. V lost 4 bases, J lost 2 bases, and 5 bases stayed unmatched. CDR3 length: 16 amino acids. From germline, CDR1 is KGHDR and CDR2 SFDVKD. The CDR3 bases are TGTGCCACCAGTGAGTTGGGACAGGAAAACACCGGGGAGCTGTTTTTT. This encodes CATSELGQENTGELFF.